One and the same sample provided the 21 T cell receptor beta chains below, sequenced in a study of blood T cell repertoires in COVID-19. Libraries were prepared by immunoSEQ multiplex PCR; TCRdb keeps only in-frame clonotypes and omits some of them. The sample records approximately 250,000 clones, 70% to 90% being singletons. Input material: peripheral blood. Receptor source: a man aged 35 to 55 with acute or convalescent COVID-19.

The chain uses TRBV6-2 or TRBV6-3 and TRBJ1-5; 8 bases are a match to TRBD1. V lost 0 bases, J lost 5 bases, and 9 bases stayed unmatched. CDR1 and CDR2 from the germline V gene are MNHEY and SVGEGT. The CDR3 covers 17 residues. The CDR3 sequence is CASSYSGQGAVYQPQHF. The CDR3 DNA is TGTGCCAGCAGTTACTCGGGGCAGGGGGCCGTATATCAGCCCCAGCATTTT.

The chain employs TRBV7-2 and TRBJ1-1; no clear D. Germline V lookup: CDR1 SGHTA, CDR2 FQGNSA. The CDR3 has 13 amino acids. Trimming stripped 1 base from V and 6 bases from J, with 9 bases between. CDR3 DNA sequence: TGTGCCAGCAGCTTAGGAGGAATCGCTGAAGCTTTCTTT. As protein: CASSLGGIAEAFF.

About this clone itself: One end of the junction does not line up with germline, which may come from a read error. V usage is TRBV30 and J usage is TRBJ2-4; 8 nucleotides align to TRBD1. Per the germline V gene, CDR1 is GTSNPN and CDR2 is SVGIG (reference sequence). CDR3 length equals 11 residues. CDR3 residues: CAWTTGGPLLF. In nucleotides, the CDR3 is TGTGCCTGGACCACAGGGGGACCGTTGCTCTTC.

The DNA of the CDR3 is TGCGCCAGCAGCTCCTTGACAGGGTCCGGGGAGCTGTTTTTT. This encodes CASSSLTGSGELFF. The chain couples TRBV5-1 to TRBJ2-2; 7 bases fit TRBD1. The junction had 5 bases not matched to a gene; V was cut back by 3 bases and J by 6 bases. The CDR3 sequence is 14 residues long. The germline gives CDR1 SGHRS, CDR2 YFSETQ.

This sequence joins TRBV9 and TRBJ2-5; 9 bases match TRBD1. Per the germline V gene, CDR1 is SGDLS and CDR2 is YYNGEE. The V and J ends lost 3 bases and 3 bases, in that order; junction bases with no gene match: 3. The CDR3 contains 14 residues. DNA for the CDR3: TGTGCCAGCAGCGGGGGACAGGGCGAAGAGACCCAGTACTTC. Amino acids: CASSGGQGEETQYF. The full variable domain, with the rest looked up from reference TRBV9 and TRBJ2-5, is DSGVTQTPKHLITATGQRVTLRCSPRSGDLSVYWYQQSLDQGLQFLIQYYNGEERAKGNILERFSAQQFPDLHSELNLSSLELGDSALYFCASSGGQGEETQYFGPGTRLLVL.

The V call is TRBV2, the J call TRBJ2-6; a possible D gene is TRBD1 (5 bases). The germline V and J ends were trimmed by 3 bases and 4 bases, with 10 bases remaining between them. CDR1 and CDR2 (germline): SNHLY, FYNNEI. The CDR3 totals 15 residues. This chain's CDR3 is CASSESGPGANVLTF. CDR3 DNA sequence: TGTGCCAGCAGTGAGTCAGGGCCCGGGGCCAACGTCCTGACTTTC.

This clone was counted a few times. The V gene is TRBV5-1, the J gene TRBJ2-7, with D maybe TRBD1 (6 bases). With 0 bases removed from V and 4 bases from J, the gap between germline ends came to 17 bases. CDR3 length: 16 residues. CDR1 is SGHRS, CDR2 YFSETQ, per germline. CDR3 residues: CASSLEGQSFVYEQYF. Written as DNA, the CDR3 is TGCGCCAGCAGCTTGGAAGGACAGTCTTTTGTGTACGAGCAGTACTTC.

Here the CDR3 DNA reads TGTGCCAGTCAGGGCCCCGCAGCCTACGAGCAGTACTTC. Its protein is CASQGPAAYEQYF. J is TRBJ2-7 and V is TRBV19; maybe TRBD1 (5 bases). The V gene's germline CDR1 is LNHDA and CDR2 SQIVND (reference sequence). Trimming shortened V by 8 bases and J by 2 bases, and 13 bases separated the two germline ends. The CDR3 totals 13 residues.

This chain uses TRBV5-1 with TRBJ2-3; D is perhaps TRBD1 (6 bases). Germline CDR1 reads SGHRS; CDR2 reads YFSETQ. The CDR3 loop spans 15 amino acids. V lost 0 bases and J 8 bases, leaving 16 bases between the germline ends. Written as DNA, the CDR3 is TGCGCCAGCAGCTTGGCCGGGGCCCAAGGGGGTACGCAGTATTTT. Translation: CASSLAGAQGGTQYF.

This clone was counted once. The chain recombines TRBV4-3 with TRBJ2-5; TRBD1 might be the D (6 bases). V was pared by 0 bases and J by 5 bases, with 10 bases between. There are 14 residues in the CDR3. The germline CDR1 and CDR2 sequences are LGHNA and YSLEER. The CDR3 nucleotides are TGCGCCAGCAGCCAAGATGGGGGCCGGGAGACCCAGTACTTC. Translation gives CASSQDGGRETQYF.

The chain employs TRBV5-1 and TRBJ1-4; 7 bases line up with TRBD1. This CDR3 spans 15 amino acids. The ends lost 0 bases at V and 12 bases at J; junction bases unmatched: 11. Germline V gene sequence: CDR1 SGHRS, CDR2 YFSETQ. CDR3 coding DNA: TGCGCCAGCAGCTTGGGAGTTGGGACAGCAGAGGAACTGTTTTTT. It specifies CASSLGVGTAEELFF. Based on the CDR3 plus reference TRBV5-1 and TRBJ1-4, the full variable domain is KAGVTQTPRYLIKTRGQQVTLSCSPISGHRSVSWYQQTPGQGLQFLFEYFSETQRNKGNFPGRFSGRQFSNSRSEMNVSTLELGDSALYLCASSLGVGTAEELFFGSGTQLSVL.

The V and J genes are TRBV6-6 and TRBJ2-1, with 7 bases identical to TRBD2. V was clipped by 2 bases and J by 7 bases; unmatched bases: 8. CDR3 length: 15 residues. From germline, CDR1 is MNHNY and CDR2 SVGAGI (reference sequence). CDR3 region: CASSYTGLVENEQFF. The CDR3 DNA reads TGTGCCAGCAGTTACACCGGACTAGTTGAGAATGAGCAGTTCTTC.

This sequence joins TRBV18 and TRBJ2-1, with a tentative D call TRBD1 (5 bases). The CDR3 sequence is 17 residues long. From germline, CDR1 is KGHSH and CDR2 LQKENI. The V end lost 3 bases, the J end lost 2 bases, and 17 bases lay between the germline ends. The chain's CDR3 is CASSPEVGPLTYNEQFF. DNA of the CDR3: TGTGCCAGCTCACCTGAGGTGGGGCCCCTGACCTACAATGAGCAGTTCTTC.

The chain recombines TRBV28 with TRBJ1-4; unclear D gene. The CDR3 sequence is 16 residues long. Germline V gives CDR1 MDHEN, CDR2 SYDVKM. The V end lost 1 base, the J end lost 0 bases, and 9 bases lay between the germline ends. The CDR3: CASSLLGGATNEKLFF. DNA of the CDR3: TGTGCCAGCAGTTTATTAGGCGGAGCAACTAATGAAAAACTGTTTTTT.

This chain uses TRBV11-2 with TRBJ2-1; D may be TRBD2 (5 bases). The CDR3 loop spans 14 amino acids. Germline CDR1 and CDR2: SGHAT and FQNNGV. Trimming took 5 bases from V and 1 from J, leaving 9 bases between them. The CDR3 DNA follows: TGTGCCAGCAGCGCGGGCCTTTCCTACAATGAGCAGTTCTTC. Protein: CASSAGLSYNEQFF. The variable domain in full, with the rest retrieved from reference TRBV11-2 and TRBJ2-1, is EAGVAQSPRYKIIEKRQSVAFWCNPISGHATLYWYQQILGQGPKLLIQFQNNGVVDDSQLPKDRFSAERLKGVDSTLKIQPAKLEDSAVYLCASSAGLSYNEQFFGPGTRLTVL.

The V call is TRBV3-1 (or the pseudogene TRBV3-2), the J call TRBJ2-5, with 7 bases identical to TRBD2. With 7 bases clipped from V and 4 bases from J, the junction kept 15 bases outside the gene matches. This CDR3 has 16 residues. Germline V gives CDR1 LGHDT, CDR2 YNNKEL (reference sequence). CDR3 DNA sequence: TGTGCCAGCACCCGCTATCGCGGGGGTGTTCCAGAGACCCAGTACTTC. This codes for CASTRYRGGVPETQYF.

The table lists this clone with a count of one. The V call is TRBV6-6, the J call TRBJ1-6, with 11 bases that match TRBD1. CDR3 length: 14 amino acids. The J segment lost 11 bases and the V segment lost 6 bases, leaving 6 bases of the junction unmatched. Germline lookup yields CDR1 MNHNY and CDR2 SVGAGI (reference sequence). The CDR3 region has the DNA TGTGCCAGCAGGTCCGGGACAGGGGGGCCACCCCTCCACTTT. Its protein product is CASRSGTGGPPLHF.

The CDR3 DNA follows: TGTGCCAGCAGTGTGGGGCAGAGCCAAGAGACCCAGTACTTC. Translation gives CASSVGQSQETQYF. The chain carries TRBV7-9 and TRBJ2-5; possibly TRBD1 for D (5 bases). The CDR3 is 14 amino acids. Between the trimmed V and J ends, which lost 6 bases and 1 base, there was a span of 12 bases. CDR1 is SEHNR and CDR2 is FQNEAQ in the germline V gene (reference sequence).

The chain carries TRBV7-6 and TRBJ1-4; TRBD1 is a possible D gene (6 bases). V lost 1 base and J 0 bases, leaving 12 bases between the germline ends. There are 17 residues in the CDR3. Germline-derived CDR1 and CDR2 are SGHVS and FNYEAQ. The CDR3 here is CASSLGYRATTNEKLFF. CDR3 bases: TGTGCCAGCAGCTTAGGTTACAGGGCGACAACTAATGAAAAACTGTTTTTT.

The chain carries TRBV19 and TRBJ1-1; 9 positions match TRBD1. Germline values: CDR1 LNHDA, CDR2 SQIVND (reference sequence). The CDR3 contains 19 residues. V lost 6 bases, J lost 5 bases, and 22 bases stayed unmatched. CDR3 loop: CASRVFFGDRERGNTEAFF. The CDR3 nucleotides are TGTGCCAGTAGAGTGTTCTTTGGGGACAGGGAAAGGGGAAATACTGAAGCTTTCTTT. The whole variable domain, filled in from reference TRBV19 and TRBJ1-1, reads DGGITQSPKYLFRKEGQNVTLSCEQNLNHDAMYWYRQDPGQGLRLIYYSQIVNDFQKGDIAEGYSVSREKKESFPLTVTSAQKNPTAFYLCASRVFFGDRERGNTEAFFGQGTRLTVV.

The chain couples TRBV18 to TRBJ1-3; D is perhaps TRBD1 (5 bases). This CDR3 region has 16 residues. V was cut by 2 bases and J by 4 bases, with 15 bases left in between. Germline V gives CDR1 KGHSH, CDR2 LQKENI. DNA of the CDR3: TGTGCCAGCTCACCAACGTCTCGGGCAGGGGGAAACACCATATATTTT. It is translated as CASSPTSRAGGNTIYF.